The rows below give T cell receptor beta chains drawn from one sample of a study of regulatory T cells in long-lasting Graves disease. TCRdb itself ran the multiplex PCR reads through MiXCR, one entry per CDR3 protein. The data show 400,000 to 500,000 distinct CDR3 sequences, with around 15% seen just once and around 23% held by the top ten. The data were also submitted as part of a second study, on T cells in Graves' hyperthyroidism and ophthalmopathy.

Sequences were derived from peripheral blood mononuclear cells (PBMCs), sampled at new diagnosis, from a patient treated with antithyroid drugs. The source is a woman between 18 and 29 years old with Graves disease. Both conserved end residues are part of each CDR3. A D gene is named only where the DNA matches it firmly. Clone size is stated in some rows and not others, as once, few, many or a class when expanded.

size	length	D	V	J	CDR3	DNA
many	14	-	TRBV28	TRBJ2-3	CASTTGSDADTQYF	TGTGCCAGCACCACAGGGTCTGATGCAGATACGCAGTATTTT
few	16	TRBD2	TRBV9	TRBJ2-3	CASSVASGDLTDTQYF	TGTGCCAGCAGCGTAGCTAGCGGAGACCTCACAGATACGCAGTATTTT
-	15	TRBD2	TRBV7-2	TRBJ2-5	CASSLGLREAVTQYF	TGTGCCAGCAGCTTAGGTCTCCGGGAGGCGGTGACCCAGTACTTC
-	13	-	TRBV19	TRBJ2-5	CASSTTGLETQYF	TGTGCCAGTAGTACAACAGGGCTCGAGACCCAGTACTTC
many	18	TRBD2	TRBV10-3	TRBJ2-7	CAISDGGLAGGKGYEQYF	TGTGCCATCAGTGATGGGGGACTAGCGGGAGGAAAGGGATACGAGCAGTACTTC
-	15	-	TRBV27	TRBJ2-1	CASSLMASTGTEQFF	TGTGCCAGCAGTTTAATGGCTAGCACAGGCACTGAGCAGTTCTTC
-	14	-	TRBV30	TRBJ2-7	CAFEPVKILYEQYF	TGTGCCTTCGAGCCCGTCAAAATACTCTACGAGCAGTACTTC
many	14	-	TRBV12-3/TRBV12-4	TRBJ2-7	CASRLEEGGYEQYF	TGTGCCAGCAGGCTGGAGGAGGGGGGCTACGAGCAGTACTTC
few	17	TRBD2	TRBV20-1	TRBJ2-7	CSARVVGLARSSYEQYF	TGCAGTGCTAGAGTGGTGGGACTAGCCCGGAGCTCCTACGAGCAGTACTTC
many	14	-	TRBV15	TRBJ1-2	CATSRGGGLDGYTF	TGTGCCACCAGCAGAGGTGGAGGGTTGGATGGCTACACCTTC
few	13	-	TRBV28	TRBJ1-2	CASSRENDYGYTF	TGTGCCAGTTCTCGAGAGAACGACTATGGCTACACCTTC
few	13	-	TRBV28	TRBJ2-7	CASSSLVNYEQYF	TGTGCCAGCAGCTCCCTCGTTAACTACGAGCAGTACTTC
few	14	-	TRBV18	TRBJ2-5	CASSPPPSGETQYF	TGTGCCAGCTCACCACCTCCCTCCGGGGAGACCCAGTACTTC
many	13	-	TRBV20-1	TRBJ2-7	CSAKLQPAREQYF	TGCAGTGCTAAGTTGCAGCCAGCTCGCGAGCAGTACTTC
-	11	-	TRBV29-1	TRBJ1-1	CSVGRGTEAFF	TGCAGCGTGGGAAGAGGCACTGAAGCTTTCTTT
many	14	-	TRBV3-1	TRBJ2-5	CASSSWTNQETQYF	TGTGCCAGCAGCTCCTGGACCAACCAAGAGACCCAGTACTTC
-	14	-	TRBV27	TRBJ2-5	CASQSYSAAETQYF	TGTGCCAGCCAATCCTATAGCGCCGCGGAGACCCAGTACTTC
few	16	TRBD2	TRBV27	TRBJ2-5	CASSPLTSGREETQYF	TGTGCCAGCAGTCCTTTGACTAGCGGGAGGGAAGAGACCCAGTACTTC
many	14	TRBD2	TRBV12-3/TRBV12-4	TRBJ2-7	CASSFTSGTYEQYF	TGTGCCAGCAGTTTTACTAGCGGTACATACGAGCAGTACTTC
few	13	TRBD1	TRBV6-2/TRBV6-3	TRBJ1-5	CASQGQVHQPQHF	TGTGCCAGCCAAGGACAGGTGCATCAGCCCCAGCATTTT
-	15	TRBD2	TRBV4-3	TRBJ2-5	CASSQWGLAGETQYF	TGCGCCAGCAGCCAATGGGGACTAGCAGGAGAGACCCAGTACTTC
many	18	TRBD1	TRBV28	TRBJ1-1	CASSLGPPDREWNTEAFF	TGTGCCAGCAGTTTAGGGCCCCCGGACAGGGAGTGGAACACTGAAGCTTTCTTT
many	14	TRBD1	TRBV6-1	TRBJ2-5	CASSAQGAGETQYF	TGTGCCAGCAGTGCACAGGGGGCGGGAGAGACCCAGTACTTC
-	15	TRBD1	TRBV24-1	TRBJ2-3	CATSDRGPNTDTQYF	TGTGCCACCAGTGATAGGGGGCCCAACACAGATACGCAGTATTTT
many	15	-	TRBV11-1	TRBJ2-7	CASSLGDISTMEQYF	TGTGCCAGCAGCTTAGGGGACATAAGTACGATGGAGCAGTACTTC
few	15	-	TRBV3-1	TRBJ2-1	CASSQGTQAYNEQFF	TGTGCCAGCAGCCAGGGGACACAGGCCTACAATGAGCAGTTCTTC
few	15	TRBD2	TRBV5-1	TRBJ2-1	CASSFSGGNYNEQFF	TGTGCCAGCAGCTTCTCCGGGGGGAACTACAATGAGCAGTTCTTC
-	16	TRBD1	TRBV19	TRBJ2-2	CASSIIGQGIVGELFF	TGTGCCAGTAGTATTATAGGACAGGGAATCGTCGGGGAGCTGTTTTTT
many	14	-	TRBV20-1	TRBJ2-7	CSALRVAASYEQYF	TGCAGTGCTCTGCGGGTAGCTGCAAGCTACGAGCAGTACTTC
many	16	TRBD1	TRBV27	TRBJ2-3	CASSSLQGAFTDTQYF	TGTGCCAGCAGCTCCCTACAGGGGGCCTTCACAGATACGCAGTATTTT
many	13	TRBD2	TRBV29-1	TRBJ2-3	CSFGLAVTDTQYF	TGCAGCTTCGGACTAGCGGTAACAGATACGCAGTATTTT
-	15	TRBD1	TRBV7-2	TRBJ1-1	CASSLYRGLDTEAFF	TGTGCCAGCAGCTTGTACAGGGGGCTTGACACTGAAGCTTTCTTT
-	17	TRBD2	TRBV6-4	TRBJ2-3	CASSGLAGGRGTDTQYF	TGTGCCAGCAGTGGGCTAGCGGGAGGAAGAGGCACAGATACGCAGTATTTT
-	15	TRBD2	TRBV19	TRBJ2-1	CASSTAGTSGKEQFF	TGTGCCAGTAGTACCGCCGGGACTAGCGGGAAAGAGCAGTTCTTC
-	17	-	TRBV6-1	TRBJ2-5	CASSEATPGQMVETQYF	TGTGCCAGCAGTGAAGCGACCCCTGGACAAATGGTGGAGACCCAGTACTTC
many	12	-	TRBV2	TRBJ2-3	CASSEDTDTQYF	TGTGCCAGCAGTGAAGATACAGATACGCAGTATTTT
few	18	TRBD2	TRBV3-1	TRBJ2-2	CASSRPLRLAGGPGELFF	TGTGCCAGCAGCCGACCACTTCGACTAGCGGGAGGGCCTGGGGAGCTGTTTTTT
once	16	TRBD1	TRBV11-2	TRBJ2-5	CASSPPGQGTRETQYF	TGTGCCAGCAGCCCCCCCGGACAGGGTACTCGAGAGACCCAGTACTTC
-	17	-	TRBV7-9	TRBJ2-1	CASTGLRPETFYNEQFF	TGTGCCAGCACGGGACTCAGACCTGAGACCTTTTACAATGAGCAGTTCTTC
-	15	TRBD2	TRBV7-3	TRBJ2-2	CASSQAGGAPGELFF	TGCGCCAGCAGCCAAGCGGGGGGCGCCCCCGGGGAGCTGTTTTTT
-	17	TRBD2	TRBV29-1	TRBJ2-3	CSVAPGLAGVSTDTQYF	TGCAGCGTTGCCCCGGGACTAGCGGGAGTAAGCACAGATACGCAGTATTTT
-	12	-	TRBV25-1	TRBJ1-2	CASSAANYGYTF	TGTGCCAGCAGTGCCGCGAACTATGGCTACACCTTC
once	19	-	TRBV28	TRBJ2-1	CASSSLDVTSKINYSEQFF	TGTGCCAGCAGCTCGCTGGATGTGACGAGCAAGATTAATTACAGTGAGCAGTTCTTC
few	17	TRBD2	TRBV6-2/TRBV6-3	TRBJ2-1	CASSYSSGGLSYNEQFF	TGTGCCAGCAGTTACTCTTCGGGGGGGCTGTCCTACAATGAGCAGTTCTTC
few	13	-	TRBV19	TRBJ2-5	CASSIFDQETQYF	TGTGCCAGTAGTATCTTCGACCAAGAGACCCAGTACTTC
few	16	-	TRBV15	TRBJ2-1	CATSLPRGASYNEQFF	TGTGCCACCAGCTTACCTCGGGGGGCCTCCTACAATGAGCAGTTCTTC
-	16	-	TRBV20-1	TRBJ2-1	CSARPPGLSSYNEQFF	TGCAGTGCCAGACCGCCGGGACTCAGCTCCTACAATGAGCAGTTCTTC
many	13	-	TRBV7-8	TRBJ2-3	CASSLYPVDTQYF	TGTGCCAGCAGCTTATATCCTGTCGATACGCAGTATTTT
-	15	TRBD1	TRBV20-1	TRBJ2-1	CSARDTGGSYNEQFF	TGCAGTGCTAGAGATACAGGGGGCTCCTACAATGAGCAGTTCTTC
-	16	TRBD2	TRBV28	TRBJ2-1	CASSYLPPGLPNEQFF	TGTGCCAGCAGTTACCTCCCACCGGGACTACCTAATGAGCAGTTCTTC
few	15	-	TRBV4-3	TRBJ1-5	CASSQEAAGHQPQHF	TGCGCCAGCAGCCAAGAGGCGGCTGGCCATCAGCCCCAGCATTTT
many	16	TRBD2	TRBV4-1	TRBJ2-1	CASSQPGTKSYNEQFF	TGCGCCAGCAGCCAGCCCGGGACTAAATCCTACAATGAGCAGTTCTTC
many	13	-	TRBV2	TRBJ2-3	CATLWRLTDTQYF	TGTGCCACCCTTTGGCGTCTCACAGATACGCAGTATTTT